This T cell receptor beta chain is drawn from a study of blood T cells in healthy people across ages. This CDR3 spans 17 amino acids. Looked up from germline, CDR1 is SGHTA and CDR2 is FQGNSA. The V and J ends lost 3 bases and 3 bases, in that order; junction bases with no gene match: 9. The authors ran a second PCR of roughly 7 to 11 cycles using a sample-barcoded 5' primer and a J-beta primer mix. TCRdb called the 5' RACE reads again in MiXCR, with one record for every CDR3 protein. Of hundreds of thousands of distinct CDR3 sequences in the sample, roughly 25% are singletons; the top ten hold under 9.5%. General study points: Comparison with aged donors showed that long-lived donors had more naive CD4+ cells and higher diversity.

Worth noting for this clonotype: The target antigen is unknown.

These data were also filed under a second study, of T cells of mothers and their children.

The chain uses TRBV7-2 and TRBJ2-4; 9 bases are a match to TRBD1. Sequenced material: blood. The TCR originated in a boy younger than 18 in good health. CDR3 region: CASSFPTGGAVKNIQYF. Here the CDR3 DNA reads TGTGCCAGCAGCTTCCCTACAGGGGGCGCTGTCAAAAACATTCAGTACTTC. The complete variable domain, with remaining parts taken from reference TRBV7-2 and TRBJ2-4, reads GAGVSQSPSNKVTEKGKDVELRCDPISGHTALYWYRQSLGQGLEFLIYFQGNSAPDKSGLPSDRFSAERTGGSVSTLTIQRTQQEDSAVYLCASSFPTGGAVKNIQYFGAGTRLSVL.